This T cell receptor beta chain was profiled in a study of blood T cells in healthy people across ages. The germline gives CDR1 LGHNA, CDR2 YSLEER. The CDR3 spans 18 residues. Deletions cut 2 bases from V and 1 base from J, with 20 bases between. The use of a sample-barcoded 5' primer and a J-beta primer mix characterized a second PCR of about 7 to 12 cycles. Researchers report that each sample yielded at least 3 million CDR3-containing paired-end reads. MiXCR was run by TCRdb on the 5' RACE reads, yielding one entry per CDR3 protein. The sample consists of around 1,800,000 distinct CDR3 sequences, approximately 40% of them appearing once.

V and J are TRBV4-3 and TRBJ1-1; no definite D call. Sequencing input: blood. The receptor's source is a human donor in good health. For the CDR3, the DNA is TGCGCCAGCAGCCAATTATGGCCTACTGGCTACTCGAACACTGAAGCTTTCTTT. Amino acids: CASSQLWPTGYSNTEAFF.